This T cell receptor (beta chain) was sequenced for a study of shared clonotypes between healthy human individuals. Researchers ran the assay at a deep level. Assay used: immunoSEQ multiplex PCR; TCRdb lists only in-frame clones, some missing. The sample contains over a million clones, more than 95% of which appear only once. The V segment lost 6 bases and the J segment 2 bases; nucleotides outside the gene matches: 13. The CDR3 has 16 amino acids. CDR1 SNHLY and CDR2 FYNNEI come from the germline V gene. The chain employs TRBV2 and TRBJ2-7; 7 positions match TRBD1. The sample comprised naive CD4+ T cells sorted from blood. The subset is: CD45RA+ positively selected. The sequence was collected from a man aged 25 to 45 in good health. The CDR3 region is CASRDNHRGSAYEQYF. CDR3 in DNA: TGTGCCAGCAGAGACAACCACAGGGGCTCGGCCTACGAGCAGTACTTC.